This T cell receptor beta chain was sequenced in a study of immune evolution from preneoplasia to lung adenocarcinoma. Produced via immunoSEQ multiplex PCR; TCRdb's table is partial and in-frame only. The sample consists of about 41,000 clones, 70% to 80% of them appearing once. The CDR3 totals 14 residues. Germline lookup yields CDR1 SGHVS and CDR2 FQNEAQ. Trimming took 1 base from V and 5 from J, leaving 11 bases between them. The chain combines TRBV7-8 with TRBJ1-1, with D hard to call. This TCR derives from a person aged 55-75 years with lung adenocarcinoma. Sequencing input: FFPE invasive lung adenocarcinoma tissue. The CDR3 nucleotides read TGTGCCAGCAGCTTAGAAAGGTATCTAACTGAAGCTTTCTTT. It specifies CASSLERYLTEAFF.